This TCR beta chain was found in a study of blood T cell repertoires in COVID-19. Study background: Specimens from acute and convalescent COVID-19 originated in the United States, Italy and Spain. T cells, B-cell-depleted T cells, or PBMCs supplied cDNA or gDNA.

Original data processing: Estimation of nucleated cell counts relied on the amplification of reference gene primers. The repertoire was sequenced with immunoSEQ multiplex PCR; TCRdb's copy has only in-frame clones and lacks some. That table supplies the V and J calls and clone size; D and trimming were determined from the DNA. The sample has 300,000 to 400,000 clones, around 83% seen once; the top ten hold under 3%. The CDR3 is made up of 12 amino acids. Trimming left V 4 bases short and J 12 bases short, with 16 bases between. This clone was seen a handful of times. Sequenced material: peripheral blood. This TCR was sampled from a man under 40 with active or convalescent COVID-19. The J gene is TRBJ2-7, the V gene TRBV12-3 or TRBV12-4; D possibly corresponds to TRBD1 (6 bases). This CDR3 reads CASSSTGTWWYF. DNA for the CDR3: TGTGCCAGCAGTTCCACCGGGACATGGTGGTACTTC.